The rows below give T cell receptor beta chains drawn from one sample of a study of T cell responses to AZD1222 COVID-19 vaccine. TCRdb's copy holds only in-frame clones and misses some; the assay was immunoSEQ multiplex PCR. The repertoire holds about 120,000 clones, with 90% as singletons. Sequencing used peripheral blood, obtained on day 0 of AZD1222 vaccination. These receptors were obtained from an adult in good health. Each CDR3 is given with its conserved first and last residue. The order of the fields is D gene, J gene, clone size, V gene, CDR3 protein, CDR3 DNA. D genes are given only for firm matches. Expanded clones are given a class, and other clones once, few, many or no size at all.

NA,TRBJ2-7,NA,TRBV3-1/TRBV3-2,CASSQVSQGSYEQYF,TGTGCCAGCAGCCAAGTTAGTCAGGGATCCTACGAGCAGTACTTC
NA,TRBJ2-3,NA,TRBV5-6,CASSSLGLGFTDTQYF,TGTGCCAGCAGCTCCCTAGGACTCGGTTTCACAGATACGCAGTATTTT
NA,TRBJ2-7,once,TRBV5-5,CASSLLLQGYEQYF,TGTGCCAGCAGCTTGTTGCTGCAGGGGTACGAGCAGTACTTC
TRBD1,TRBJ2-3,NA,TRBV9,CASSVDPGTGRRDTQYF,TGTGCCAGCAGCGTCGACCCCGGGACAGGGCGTCGGGATACGCAGTATTTT
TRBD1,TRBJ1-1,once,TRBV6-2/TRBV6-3,CASSYGTGPEAFF,TGTGCCAGCAGTTACGGGACAGGGCCTGAAGCTTTCTTT
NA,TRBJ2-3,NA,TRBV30,CAWSALGTDTQYF,TGTGCCTGGAGCGCCTTGGGCACAGATACGCAGTATTTT
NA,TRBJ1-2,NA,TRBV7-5,CVRSSLRDRGGSGYTF,TGTGTCAGAAGCTCACTCCGGGACAGGGGCGGTTCGGGCTACACCTTC
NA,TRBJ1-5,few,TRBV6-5,CASRGPNQPQHF,TGTGCCAGCAGGGGTCCCAATCAGCCCCAGCATTTT
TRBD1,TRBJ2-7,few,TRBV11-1,CASSRQGTLLEQYF,TGTGCCAGCAGTCGACAGGGAACCCTTCTCGAGCAGTACTTC
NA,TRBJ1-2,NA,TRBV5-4,CASSSEAGTYGYTF,TGTGCCAGCAGCTCAGAGGCAGGGACCTATGGCTACACCTTC
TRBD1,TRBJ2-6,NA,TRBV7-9,CASSSGTASSGANVLTF,TGTGCCAGCAGCTCCGGGACAGCCTCCTCTGGGGCCAACGTCCTGACTTTC
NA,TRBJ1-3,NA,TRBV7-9,CASSLNSGNTIYF,TGTGCCAGCAGCTTAAACTCTGGAAACACCATATATTTT
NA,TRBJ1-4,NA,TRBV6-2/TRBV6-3,CASSYGIGKLFF,TGTGCCAGCAGTTACGGGATTGGAAAACTGTTTTTT
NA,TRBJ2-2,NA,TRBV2,CASSEITPTGELFF,TGTGCCAGCAGTGAAATAACTCCTACCGGGGAGCTGTTTTTT
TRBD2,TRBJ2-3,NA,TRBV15,CATSRAGVAGGPRTDTQYF,TGTGCCACCAGCAGAGCTGGGGTAGCGGGAGGGCCACGCACAGATACGCAGTATTTT
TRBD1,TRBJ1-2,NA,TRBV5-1,CASSRDRAYGYTF,TGCGCCAGCAGCCGAGACAGGGCGTATGGCTACACCTTC
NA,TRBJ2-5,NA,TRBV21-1,CASVQSSGETQYF,TGTGCCAGCGTACAAAGTAGTGGGGAGACCCAGTACTTC
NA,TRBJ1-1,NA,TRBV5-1,CASNSLGSATEAFF,TGCGCCAGCAACAGCCTTGGCAGTGCCACTGAAGCTTTCTTT
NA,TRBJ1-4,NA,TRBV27,CASIFRDVHEKLFF,TGTGCCAGCATTTTCAGGGACGTTCATGAAAAACTGTTTTTT
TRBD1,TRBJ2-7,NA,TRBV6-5,CASRDGQGNPYEQYF,TGTGCCAGCAGAGACGGACAGGGAAACCCCTACGAGCAGTACTTC
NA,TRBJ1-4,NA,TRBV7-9,CASSPGTGEKLFF,TGTGCCAGCAGCCCGGGGACGGGTGAAAAACTGTTTTTT
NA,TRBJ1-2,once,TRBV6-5,CASSNHQGRYGYTF,TGTGCCAGCAGTAACCACCAGGGCCGCTATGGCTACACCTTC
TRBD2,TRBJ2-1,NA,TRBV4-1,CASRGLAGKGEQFF,TGCGCCAGCAGGGGACTAGCGGGAAAGGGGGAGCAGTTCTTC
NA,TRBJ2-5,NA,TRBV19,CASSIGERRGETQYF,TGTGCCAGTAGTATAGGCGAGCGGAGGGGGGAGACCCAGTACTTC
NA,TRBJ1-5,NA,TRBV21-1,CASSNSGGPHQPQHF,TGTGCCAGCAGCAATAGCGGGGGCCCCCATCAGCCCCAGCATTTT
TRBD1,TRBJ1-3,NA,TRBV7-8,CASSPGQANSGNTIYF,TGTGCCAGCAGCCCGGGACAGGCAAACTCTGGAAACACCATATATTTT
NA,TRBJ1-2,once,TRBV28,CASSVGGLYGYTF,TGTGCCAGCAGTGTGGGGGGGCTCTATGGCTACACCTTC
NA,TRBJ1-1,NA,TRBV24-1,CATSDSPWGSEAFF,TGTGCCACCAGTGATTCGCCATGGGGATCTGAAGCTTTCTTT
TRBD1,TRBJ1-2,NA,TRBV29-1,CSVSQGRSGYTF,TGCAGCGTTTCACAGGGGCGCAGTGGCTACACCTTC
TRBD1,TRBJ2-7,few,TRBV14,CASSQGQGGYEQYF,TGTGCCAGCAGCCAGGGACAGGGTGGCTACGAGCAGTACTTC
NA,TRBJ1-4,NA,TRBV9,CASSVATGEYEKLFF,TGTGCCAGCAGCGTAGCTACGGGGGAATATGAAAAACTGTTTTTT
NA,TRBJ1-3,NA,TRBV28,CASSLPGPGGNTIYF,TGTGCCAGCAGTTTACCGGGGCCAGGTGGAAACACCATATATTTT
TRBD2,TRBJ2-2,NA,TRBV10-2,CASKLAGVTGELFF,TGCGCCAGCAAACTAGCGGGAGTTACCGGGGAGCTGTTTTTT